The present T cell receptor (beta chain) was sequenced within a study of shared clonotypes between healthy human individuals. Here immunoSEQ multiplex PCR was the method, and the copy in TCRdb shows in-frame clones only, minus some. This table holds some 1,900,000 clones, roughly 94% found once. V trimming: 1 base; J trimming: 7 bases; junction bases outside the gene matches: 6. The CDR3 is made up of 15 amino acids. The germline V gene encodes CDR1 MGHRA and CDR2 YSYEKL. The naive CD8 fraction comprised CD45RO-negative cells positively selected for CCR7 and excluded terminally differentiated effector memory CD45RA+ cells.

This chain joins TRBV4-1 and TRBJ1-2; TRBD1 agrees at 10 bases. This clonotype was obtained from a man aged 18 to 30 in good health. Sequenced input: naive CD8+ T cells sorted from blood. CDR3 protein: CASSQAGTGAGGYTF. The CDR3 DNA follows: TGCGCCAGCAGCCAAGCCGGGACAGGGGCCGGTGGCTACACCTTC.